Below are 17 T cell receptor beta chains sequenced from a single sample in a study of spatial heterogeneity in lung cancer. Study-wide results and caveats: Mutation counts in tumors were tracked by counts of expanded intratumoral alpha and beta TCRs.

The time point denotes: sample taken at primary tumor resection. These TCRs' antigens remain unknown. TCRdb reprocessed the 5' RACE reads via MiXCR and lists one record per CDR3 protein. The sample consists of under 11,000 distinct CDR3 sequences, about 10% of them appearing once. The sequences come from lung tumor tissue, collected at surgery. The receptors come from a female donor with early-stage non-small cell lung cancer.

This clonotype was observed a few times. The chain combines TRBV12-3 or TRBV12-4 with TRBJ2-7, with 9 bases lining up with TRBD2. With V trimmed by 2 bases and J by 4 bases, 6 bases remained unmatched. CDR3 length: 15 residues. CDR3 region: CASSLRLAGVYEQYF. DNA for the CDR3: TGTGCCAGCAGTTTAAGATTAGCGGGGGTGTACGAGCAGTACTTC.

This clonotype was seen ten or more times. The rearrangement uses TRBV5-1 and TRBJ2-2, with D unresolved. The CDR3 spans 13 residues. The germline V and J ends were trimmed by 1 base and 5 bases, with 6 bases remaining between them. Germline loops: CDR1 SGHRS, CDR2 YFSETQ. The CDR3 sequence: CASSLRATGELFF. The CDR3, as DNA: TGCGCCAGCAGCTTGAGGGCTACCGGGGAGCTGTTTTTT.

This clonotype has a count of ten or more. The chain joins TRBV20-1 to TRBJ2-3, with 9 positions matching TRBD2. V trimming: 2 bases; J trimming: 5 bases; junction bases outside the gene matches: 8. Germline loops: CDR1 DFQATT, CDR2 SNEGSKA (reference sequence). CDR3 size: 15 residues. The CDR3 sequence is CSARKETSGIDTQYF. CDR3 DNA sequence: TGCAGTGCTAGAAAGGAGACTAGCGGTATAGATACGCAGTATTTT.

The chain joins TRBV20-1 to TRBJ1-2; no clear D. The V gene lost 6 bases and the J gene lost 0 bases, with 8 bases spanning the gap. Looked up from germline, CDR1 is DFQATT and CDR2 is SNEGSKA (reference sequence). The CDR3 covers 12 residues. CDR3 in amino acids: CSASRPNYGYTF. In DNA form, the CDR3 reads TGCAGTGCCTCAAGACCTAACTATGGCTACACCTTC.

In its sample, this clonotype is medium-sized. Relative to the germline gene, one junction end is altered; a read error may explain this. The genes are TRBV7-9 and TRBJ1-2, with TRBD1 identical over 7 bases. CDR3 size: 16 residues. CDR1 is SEHNR and CDR2 is FQNEAQ in the germline V gene (reference sequence). The DNA for the CDR3 is TGTGCCAGCACCTTATCCTCCGGGACAGTCCTTTATGGCTACACCTTC. Its translation is CASTLSSGTVLYGYTF.

This clonotype was found a few times. The CDR3, as DNA: TGTGCCAGCTCAGGGGACCCTAGTGCCATTCAGTACTTC. It is translated as CASSGDPSAIQYF. The chain employs TRBV18 and TRBJ2-4; the D gene could be TRBD1 or TRBD2 (5 bases each). The CDR3 loop spans 13 amino acids. Trimming shortened V by 5 bases and J by 9 bases, and 14 bases separated the two germline ends. The germline gives CDR1 KGHSH, CDR2 LQKENI.

The chain couples TRBV5-6 to TRBJ2-1, with 13 bases identical to TRBD2. V was pared by 4 bases and J by 7 bases, with 5 bases of the junction left unmatched. The germline V gene has CDR1 SGHDT and CDR2 YYEEEE. The CDR3 is made up of 15 amino acids. In DNA form, the CDR3 reads TGTGCCAGCAGCGAGACTAGCGGGGGGTTTAATGAGCAGTTCTTC. Translated, it gives CASSETSGGFNEQFF.

In the case of this clonotype: The junction departs from germline at one end; a sequencing error may be responsible. The chain employs TRBV7-2 and TRBJ1-1, with D perhaps TRBD1 (6 bases). The CDR3 runs to 16 residues. Germline V CDR1 and CDR2: SGHTA, FQGNSA. The DNA of the CDR3 is TGTGCCAGCAGCTCATACACAGGAGATGGGGACACTGAAGCTCTCTTT. It translates to CASSSYTGDGDTEALF.

Relative to its sample, this clonotype is medium-sized (0.01 to 0.1%). This rearrangement joins TRBV5-1 to TRBJ2-7, with TRBD1 matching 9 bases. The CDR3 has 15 amino acids. J was trimmed by 2 bases and V by 0 bases; bases with no gene match: 3. Per germline, CDR1 SGHRS and CDR2 YFSETQ. The CDR3 DNA sequence: TGCGCCAGCAGCTTGGGAGGACAGGGGCCCTACGAGCAGTACTTC. This gives the protein CASSLGGQGPYEQYF.

This clonotype was seen at least ten times. The chain joins TRBV5-1 to TRBJ1-1; D unresolved. Germline V gives CDR1 SGHRS, CDR2 YFSETQ. The CDR3 sequence is 14 residues long. With 0 bases removed from V and 1 base from J, the gap between germline ends came to 7 bases. DNA of the CDR3: TGCGCCAGCAGCTTGGCCTTAGGGAACACTGAAGCTTTCTTT. Translated: CASSLALGNTEAFF.

Of note for this clonotype: A much larger clone is a single base away; this may be a read error. This CDR3 is missing its conserved last phenylalanine or tryptophan, likely due to a read error. This sequence joins TRBV14 and TRBJ1-2, with a tentative D call TRBD1 (5 bases). Germline values: CDR1 SGHDN, CDR2 FVKESK. There are 13 residues in the CDR3. Trimming left V 1 base short and J 5 bases short, with 8 bases between. The CDR3 loop is CASSQVTGYGYTV. The DNA for the CDR3 is TGTGCCAGCAGCCAAGTAACAGGATATGGCTACACCGTC.

At least ten counts were recorded for this clonotype. The chain combines TRBV28 with TRBJ1-6; 9 positions agree with TRBD1. This CDR3 contains 14 residues. Germline V gives CDR1 MDHEN, CDR2 SYDVKM. The V gene end was trimmed by 6 bases and the J gene end by 7 bases; junction bases not matched to a gene: 4. This CDR3 reads CASRRTGENSPLHF. The CDR3 DNA reads TGTGCCAGCAGGAGGACAGGGGAAAATTCACCCCTCCACTTT.

This clonotype came up a few times. This rearrangement joins TRBV12-3 or TRBV12-4 to TRBJ2-7; 9 bases match TRBD1. V was pared by 5 bases and J by 3 bases, with 5 bases of the junction left unmatched. The CDR3 totals 14 residues. The DNA for the CDR3 is TGTGCCAGCAGTCCGGGGACAGGGTACTACGAGCAGTACTTC. This codes for CASSPGTGYYEQYF.

With respect to this clonotype: This may arise from a read error, as a much more abundant clone is one base away. This sequence joins TRBV12-3 or TRBV12-4 and TRBJ1-5; 7 bases map to TRBD1. This CDR3 spans 15 amino acids. CDR3 sequence reads: CASSYQGVSKQPQHF. In DNA, the CDR3 is TGTGCCAGCAGCTACCAGGGGGTTAGCAAACAGCCCCAGCATTTT.

Many counts were recorded for this clonotype. The chain is built from TRBV18 and TRBJ2-5, with D possibly being TRBD2 (6 bases). Per germline, CDR1 KGHSH and CDR2 LQKENI. The CDR3 loop spans 14 amino acids. V was pared by 0 bases and J by 3 bases, with 8 bases between. This CDR3 reads CASSPPAGKETQYF. The CDR3 DNA reads TGTGCCAGCTCACCACCTGCGGGGAAAGAGACCCAGTACTTC.

The CDR3 nucleotides read TGCGCCAGCAGTGCAGGGAATTCAGAGACCCAGTACTTC. Translation gives CASSAGNSETQYF. The chain employs TRBV10-1 and TRBJ2-5, with D perhaps matching TRBD1 (5 bases). Germline values: CDR1 WNHNN, CDR2 SYGVQD (reference sequence). V shed 4 bases and J shed 4 bases, with 10 bases lying between them. This CDR3 region has 13 residues.

This clonotype was found many times. The CDR3 is CASSQAGTFNQPQHF. The CDR3 coding sequence is TGCGCCAGCAGCCAAGCCGGGACCTTCAATCAGCCCCAGCATTTT. V is TRBV4-1 and J is TRBJ1-5, with D perhaps matching TRBD1 (5 bases). Per the germline V gene, CDR1 is MGHRA and CDR2 is YSYEKL. The CDR3 covers 15 residues. V gave up 1 base and J gave up 3 bases, with 10 bases separating them.